This TCR beta chain was obtained from a study of T cells in Graves' hyperthyroidism and ophthalmopathy. Worth noting for this clonotype: Its antigen is not known. This sequence may be a read error, since a much larger clone differs from it by one base. As the CDR3 is not closed by the conserved phenylalanine or tryptophan, this likely results from a read error.

Study-wide points: Patients with ophthalmopathy were separated from those with stable hyperthyroidism by a 13 V-J model.

It was RNA transcripts that yielded the amplified TCR beta CDR3 regions. TCR CDR3 underwent first-round RT-PCR with the HTBI primer set. One entry per CDR3 protein, called by TCRdb with MiXCR from the multiplex PCR reads. The sample has 450,000 to 650,000 distinct CDR3 sequences, more than 20% seen once. Input material: blood. The receptor comes from a man younger than 30 with Graves' hyperthyroidism.

CDR3 residues: CASRSLGGQPQHV. The CDR3 DNA is TGTGCCAGCAGGAGCCTCGGGGGTCAGCCCCAGCATGTT. The V call is TRBV6-1, the J call TRBJ1-5; D might be TRBD1 (5 bases). The CDR3 loop spans 13 amino acids. Germline CDR1 and CDR2: MNHNS and SASEGT. V dropped 6 bases and J dropped 6 bases, with 12 bases sitting between them.